Presented here are 14 T cell receptor beta chains from one specimen sequenced in a study of T cells in Graves' hyperthyroidism and ophthalmopathy. RNA transcripts served as the template for amplifying TCR beta CDR3 regions. A set of HTBI primers served as the primers for a first-round RT-PCR of the TCR CDR3. One entry per CDR3 protein results from TCRdb running MiXCR on the multiplex PCR reads. This sample has approximately 360,000 distinct CDR3 sequences, with 15% to 17% found just once. Sequenced input: blood. Receptors originate from a woman in her late teens or twenties with Graves' hyperthyroidism that later progressed to Graves' ophthalmopathy.

This chain joins TRBV15 and TRBJ2-1; 10 positions match TRBD2. Unmatched junction bases numbered 9, after V lost 5 bases and J lost 5 bases. Germline V lookup: CDR1 LNHNV, CDR2 YYDKDF (reference sequence). This CDR3 comprises 16 residues. CDR3 sequence reads: CATSHAGTSAHNEQFF. The DNA of the CDR3 is TGTGCCACCAGCCACGCCGGGACTAGCGCCCACAATGAGCAGTTCTTC.

This clonotype was seen repeatedly, ten times or more. This chain links TRBV28 with TRBJ2-7; 7 positions agree with TRBD1. This CDR3 is built from 16 residues. Germline V gives CDR1 MDHEN, CDR2 SYDVKM. V lost 3 bases and J lost 3; bases outside the gene matches: 11. CDR3 nucleotides: TGTGCCAGCAGTTTTGTTTCCGGGACAGATAGCTACGAGCAGTACTTC. This encodes CASSFVSGTDSYEQYF.

The sample holds many counts of this clonotype. This chain uses TRBV27 with TRBJ1-6; TRBD1 aligns across 9 bases. Germline V gives CDR1 MNHEY, CDR2 SMNVEV (reference sequence). The CDR3 has 14 amino acids. V lost 8 bases to trimming and J lost 10 bases; unmatched junction nucleotides: 9. CDR3 loop: CASRQGGTGSPLHF. The CDR3 nucleotides read TGTGCCAGCCGCCAAGGGGGGACAGGGTCACCCCTCCACTTT.

As concerns this clonotype: An end of the junction does not agree with germline; a read error may underlie this. The gene calls are TRBV7-8 and TRBJ1-2, with D tentatively TRBD1 (5 bases). Germline loops: CDR1 SGHVS, CDR2 FQNEAQ. This CDR3 comprises 14 residues. The CDR3 DNA sequence: TGTGCCACCAGCTTAGCGTCTAGGGGCCATGGCTACAGCTTC. It yields the protein CATSLASRGHGYSF.

This clonotype has more than one count but fewer than ten. The chain has TRBV6-1 and TRBJ1-5, with 7 positions matching TRBD1. The V segment lost 2 bases and the J segment 1 base; nucleotides outside the gene matches: 8. The CDR3 has 17 residues. From germline, CDR1 is MNHNS and CDR2 SASEGT. In DNA form, the CDR3 reads TGTGCCAGCAGTGAATTACTCGTGGACAGGAGCAATCAGCCCCAGCATTTT. This gives the protein CASSELLVDRSNQPQHF.

This clonotype has a count of ten or more. The gene calls are TRBV27 and TRBJ2-2; the D gene is possibly TRBD2 (6 bases). Germline CDR1 and CDR2: MNHEY and SMNVEV (reference sequence). V lost 8 bases and J 4 bases, leaving 17 bases between the germline ends. This CDR3 is 15 amino acids long. CDR3 in amino acids: CASEWASEGTGELFF. As DNA, the CDR3 is TGTGCCAGCGAGTGGGCTAGCGAGGGCACCGGGGAGCTGTTTTTT.

In its sample, this clonotype was seen many times. The rearrangement joins TRBV28 to TRBJ1-2; D is unclear. Germline lookup yields CDR1 MDHEN and CDR2 SYDVKM. This CDR3 is 13 amino acids long. V was shortened by 7 bases and J by 2 bases, with 11 bases between the two germline ends. CDR3 region: CASTDDPNYGYTF. The DNA for the CDR3 is TGTGCCAGCACCGACGACCCGAACTATGGCTACACCTTC.

There are many counts of this clonotype. The V call is TRBV5-1, the J call TRBJ2-1, with 9 bases that match TRBD1. The V and J ends lost 4 bases and 9 bases, in that order; junction bases with no gene match: 14. The CDR3 covers 16 residues. Looked up from germline, CDR1 is SGHRS and CDR2 is YFSETQ. CDR3 amino acids: CASSQGQGLVSSEQFF. The DNA of the CDR3 is TGCGCCAGCAGCCAGGGACAGGGTTTGGTTTCTAGTGAGCAGTTCTTC. Using reference TRBV5-1 and TRBJ2-1 for the parts outside the CDR3, the full variable domain is KAGVTQTPRYLIKTRGQQVTLSCSPISGHRSVSWYQQTPGQGLQFLFEYFSETQRNKGNFPGRFSGRQFSNSRSEMNVSTLELGDSALYLCASSQGQGLVSSEQFFGPGTRLTVL.

This clonotype was picked up many times. The rearrangement joins TRBV7-2 to TRBJ2-3; D uncertain. The V and J ends lost 2 bases and 5 bases respectively, with 8 bases between them. The CDR3 covers 13 residues. The germline V gene encodes CDR1 SGHTA and CDR2 FQGNSA. CDR3 loop: CASSLNYRDTQYF. The CDR3 nucleotides are TGTGCCAGCAGCTTAAATTACCGAGATACGCAGTATTTT.

This clonotype was seen a handful of times. V gene TRBV5-1 combines with J gene TRBJ2-7, with 7 bases matching TRBD1. This CDR3 comprises 15 residues. Germline V CDR1 and CDR2: SGHRS, YFSETQ. With 5 bases clipped from V and 0 bases from J, the junction kept 8 bases outside the gene matches. CDR3 DNA sequence: TGCGCCAGCAGGCCAGGACAGGCGAGCTCCTACGAGCAGTACTTC. Translated, it gives CASRPGQASSYEQYF.

This clonotype appeared many times. The chain has TRBV2 and TRBJ2-2, with TRBD1 matching over 8 bases. CDR1 SNHLY and CDR2 FYNNEI come from the germline V gene. This CDR3 comprises 16 residues. V dropped 5 bases and J dropped 1; count of bases not matched to a gene: 6. The CDR3 loop reads CASSYLGQGNTGELFF. The CDR3 DNA reads TGTGCCAGCAGTTACCTCGGACAGGGGAACACCGGGGAGCTGTTTTTT.

This clonotype was counted ten times or more. The V call is TRBV6-1, the J call TRBJ2-7; D is ambiguous. Trimming pared 11 bases from V and 4 bases from J, leaving 6 bases between. CDR1 is MNHNS, CDR2 SASEGT, per germline. The CDR3 spans 9 residues. The CDR3 region has the DNA TGTGCCCGGAAATACGAGCAGTACTTC. As protein: CARKYEQYF.

The CDR3 here is CASSFTRPDTQYF. CDR3 coding DNA: TGTGCCAGCAGCTTTACTCGCCCAGATACGCAGTATTTT. The chain uses TRBV7-2 and TRBJ2-3; D is unresolved. V was pared by 3 bases and J by 4 bases, with 8 bases between. The CDR3 is made up of 13 amino acids. Germline V gives CDR1 SGHTA, CDR2 FQGNSA.

In its sample, this clonotype was seen many times. The J gene is TRBJ1-5, the V gene TRBV27, with a tentative D call TRBD1 (6 bases). Per the germline V gene, CDR1 is MNHEY and CDR2 is SMNVEV (reference sequence). Deletions cut 5 bases from V and 5 bases from J, with 19 bases between. CDR3 length: 16 residues. DNA for the CDR3: TGTGCCAGCAGTCCGAGGGGGAGGGGACGTGATCAGCCCCAGCATTTT. As protein: CASSPRGRGRDQPQHF.